These 21 T cell receptor beta chains were sequenced from one sample in a study of identical twins. MiXCR, applied by TCRdb to the 5' RACE reads, yields one record per CDR3 protein. Here the sample spans 690,000 or so distinct CDR3 sequences, approximately 9% being singletons. These same records also appear under a second study, on yellow fever vaccine responses in identical twins.

The sample comprised PBMCs. The receptors originated from a woman younger than 35 in good health.

Only a few counts were recorded for this clonotype. The J gene is TRBJ2-1, the V gene TRBV7-2; weak D call: TRBD1 (6 bases). This CDR3 has 16 amino acids. V dropped 5 bases and J dropped 8 bases, with 22 bases sitting between them. Germline V gene data show CDR1 as SGHTA and CDR2 as FQGNSA. This chain's CDR3 is CASSPHALGAGDEQFF. The CDR3 DNA sequence: TGTGCCAGCAGCCCCCACGCCCTGGGGGCCGGCGATGAGCAGTTCTTC.

Ten or more counts support this clonotype. The chain uses TRBV6-2 or TRBV6-3 and TRBJ2-1; perhaps TRBD2 as D (5 bases). This CDR3 is 13 amino acids long. Germline CDR1 MNHEY, CDR2 SVGEGT. V was trimmed by 6 bases and J by 4 bases, leaving 10 bases between them. This CDR3 reads CASSRAAYNEQFF. CDR3 in DNA: TGTGCCAGCAGCCGAGCGGCTTACAATGAGCAGTTCTTC.

The chain carries TRBV12-3 or TRBV12-4 and TRBJ1-4, with D perhaps matching TRBD1 (6 bases). This CDR3 comprises 16 residues. The V end was cut by 7 bases, the J end by 10 bases, with 25 bases between. For the CDR3, the DNA is TGTGCCAGCATTTACCAGTCCAGGGGAGGGTTTGGAAAACTGTTTTTT. This encodes CASIYQSRGGFGKLFF.

The genes are TRBV12-3 or TRBV12-4 and TRBJ2-5; D not certain. CDR3 length: 14 residues. The ends were cut back, 6 bases at V and 0 bases at J, with 11 bases in the middle. The CDR3 coding sequence is TGTGCCAGCAGCCCTGACAACGACCAAGAGACCCAGTACTTC. This encodes CASSPDNDQETQYF.

The CDR3 DNA reads TGTGCCAGCAGTGATCGGGACAGATCCTACGAGCAGTACTTC. This sequence encodes CASSDRDRSYEQYF. V usage is TRBV28 and J usage is TRBJ2-7, with 7 nucleotides matching TRBD1. The J segment lost 1 base and the V segment lost 5 bases, leaving 5 bases of the junction unmatched. The CDR3 runs to 14 residues. Germline V gene lookup returns CDR1 MDHEN and CDR2 SYDVKM.

This clonotype turned up a few times. The chain links TRBV4-3 to TRBJ1-5, with a tentative D call TRBD1 (5 bases). Looked up from germline, CDR1 is LGHNA and CDR2 is YSLEER. Trimming removed 4 bases at V and 3 bases at J, with 13 bases between. The CDR3 is 15 residues long. Here the CDR3 DNA reads TGCGCCAGCAGCCCAGGGCCGCAGAACAATCAGCCCCAGCATTTT. Translation gives CASSPGPQNNQPQHF.

The chain combines TRBV11-2 with TRBJ2-1; 14 bases agree with TRBD2. The V gene's germline CDR1 is SGHAT and CDR2 FQNNGV. The CDR3 consists of 18 residues. With 4 bases clipped from V and 2 bases from J, the junction kept 7 bases outside the gene matches. In DNA form, the CDR3 reads TGTGCCAGCAGCTCTCGGACTAGCGGGGGGATTACCTACAATGAGCAGTTCTTC. It is translated as CASSSRTSGGITYNEQFF.

This clonotype was counted only a few times. The chain links TRBV30 to TRBJ2-3; no firm D call. CDR3 length equals 13 residues. Trimming removed 1 base at V and 3 bases at J, with 8 bases between. Germline CDR1 is GTSNPN and CDR2 is SVGIG (reference sequence). CDR3 nucleotide sequence: TGTGCCTGGAGTGAGGCCAATACAGATACGCAGTATTTT. It translates to CAWSEANTDTQYF.

This clonotype showed up many times. CDR3 in amino acids: CASSPEMEETQYF. The CDR3 DNA is TGCGCCAGCAGCCCCGAGATGGAGGAGACCCAGTACTTC. The V gene is TRBV5-1, the J gene TRBJ2-5; D remains unclear. Germline loops: CDR1 SGHRS, CDR2 YFSETQ. V lost 4 bases to trimming and J lost 5 bases, with 12 bases between them. This CDR3 is built from 13 residues.

About this clonotype: Given a much more abundant clone one base away, this may be a read error. The rearrangement links TRBV6-5 to TRBJ2-5, with D perhaps matching TRBD1 or TRBD2 (5 bases each). Germline CDR1 reads MNHEY; CDR2 reads SVGAGI. The CDR3 contains 15 residues. The V end was cut by 5 bases, the J end by 4 bases, with 17 bases between. For the CDR3, the DNA is TGTGCCAGCAGTCACCGGGACCATGGAAGAGAGACCCAGTACTTC. Protein sequence: CASSHRDHGRETQYF.

This chain links TRBV18 with TRBJ1-2, with a possible D match to TRBD1 (5 bases). In germline, CDR1 is KGHSH, CDR2 LQKENI. The CDR3 is 14 residues long. V lost 5 bases and J lost 4, with 14 bases in between. The CDR3 spells CASSVLRDFYGYTF. Here the CDR3 DNA reads TGTGCCAGCTCAGTACTCCGGGACTTCTATGGCTACACCTTC.

V usage is TRBV9 and J usage is TRBJ2-5, with D perhaps matching TRBD2 (5 bases). This CDR3 is 14 amino acids long. The V and J ends lost 2 bases and 4 bases respectively, with 12 bases between them. CDR1 is SGDLS and CDR2 is YYNGEE in the germline V gene. The CDR3 nucleotides read TGTGCCAGCAGCGTCACGGGGAGAGTAGAGACCCAGTACTTC. It specifies CASSVTGRVETQYF.

This clonotype has just a few counts. V is TRBV20-1 and J is TRBJ2-7; no definite D call. Trimming shortened V by 2 bases and J by 3 bases, and 11 bases separated the two germline ends. In germline, CDR1 is DFQATT, CDR2 SNEGSKA (reference sequence). This CDR3 is 13 amino acids long. CDR3 in DNA: TGCAGTGCTAGAAGGAAGGGAATCTACGAGCAGTACTTC. Its translation: CSARRKGIYEQYF.

This clonotype was recorded a few times. This chain joins TRBV29-1 and TRBJ2-2; 7 nucleotides line up with TRBD2. Germline V gene sequence: CDR1 SQVTM, CDR2 ANQGSEA. The CDR3 length is 14 residues. V gave up 3 bases and J gave up 4 bases; unmatched junction bases: 5. DNA of the CDR3: TGCAGCGTTGACGGCGGGAGATCCACCGGGGAGCTGTTTTTT. Amino acids: CSVDGGRSTGELFF.

This clonotype occurred many times. The V call is TRBV5-1, the J call TRBJ2-1; D is possibly TRBD2 (6 bases). The CDR3 runs to 16 residues. Germline assignment: CDR1 SGHRS and CDR2 YFSETQ. Trimming stripped 6 bases from V and 7 bases from J, with 23 bases between. This CDR3 is CASTKNDGGLVNEQFF. In DNA form, the CDR3 reads TGCGCCAGCACAAAAAACGACGGGGGACTGGTAAATGAGCAGTTCTTC.

This clonotype came up many times. The chain carries TRBV20-1 and TRBJ2-2; D is ambiguous. Trimming took off 6 bases at V and 0 bases at J, with 14 bases between the two ends. This CDR3 comprises 15 residues. Germline values: CDR1 DFQATT, CDR2 SNEGSKA (reference sequence). The CDR3 loop reads CSATSGLSNTGELFF. The CDR3 nucleotides are TGCAGTGCCACAAGTGGGTTGTCGAACACCGGGGAGCTGTTTTTT.

This clonotype was counted at least ten times. The rearrangement uses TRBV4-3 and TRBJ1-1; D uncertain. This CDR3 region has 13 residues. Trimming removed 1 base from V and 3 bases from J, with 6 bases in between. Germline V gene lookup returns CDR1 LGHNA and CDR2 YSLEER. CDR3 sequence (DNA): TGCGCCAGCAGCCAAGCGGGAGACACTGAAGCTTTCTTT. This translates into CASSQAGDTEAFF.

This clonotype was observed a handful of times. The chain recombines TRBV6-5 with TRBJ2-5, with no clear D. This CDR3 region has 16 residues. Germline V gene lookup returns CDR1 MNHEY and CDR2 SVGAGI. Between the trimmed V and J ends, which lost 0 bases and 5 bases, there was a span of 16 bases. The CDR3 is CASSYSMMPPRETQYF. CDR3 nucleotide sequence: TGTGCCAGCAGTTACTCGATGATGCCACCTCGGGAGACCCAGTACTTC.

This chain connects TRBV7-2 to TRBJ2-1; no reliable D call. Trimming removed 0 bases at V and 0 bases at J, with 12 bases between. The V gene's germline CDR1 is SGHTA and CDR2 FQGNSA. The CDR3 has 17 amino acids. The CDR3 loop is CASSLALLVSSYNEQFF. CDR3 bases: TGTGCCAGCAGCTTAGCGCTTCTCGTTAGCTCCTACAATGAGCAGTTCTTC.

This clonotype has ten or more counts. This sequence joins TRBV10-3 and TRBJ2-1; TRBD2 matches 9 bases. The CDR3 loop spans 18 amino acids. V was pared by 0 bases and J by 4 bases, with 10 bases of the junction left unmatched. Germline CDR1 reads ENHRY; CDR2 reads SYGVKD. As DNA, the CDR3 is TGTGCCATCAGTGAGTCGGACCCGGGACTAGCAGCTTACAATGAGCAGTTCTTC. Translating it yields CAISESDPGLAAYNEQFF.

This chain uses TRBV12-3 or TRBV12-4 with TRBJ2-2; a weak D match, TRBD2 (6 bases). V lost 3 bases and J 0 bases, leaving 11 bases between the germline ends. This CDR3 comprises 16 residues. The CDR3 region is CASSFGGSSNTGELFF. The CDR3 DNA follows: TGTGCCAGCAGTTTCGGGGGTTCCTCGAACACCGGGGAGCTGTTTTTT.